This T cell receptor (beta chain) was captured in a study of blood T cell repertoires in COVID-19 (dated by TCRdb to 2020 to 2022). Study-level background: Samples covering the acute and convalescent phases of COVID-19 were provided by collaborators in the United States, Italy and Spain. The material from the prospective study consisted of cDNA or gDNA derived from T cells, B-cell-depleted T cells, or PBMCs. Subjects who had been exposed to COVID-19, were actively infected with it, or had recovered from it provided the deeply sampled blood TCRbeta repertoires that made up the dataset. The repertoires were released in a freely available public database meant as a resource for research on the immune response to SARS-CoV-2. The samples were drawn from two sources: the first 160 participants of the ongoing ImmuneRACE study, and fewer than 1,500 subjects contributed by 6 global collaborators. Sample metadata almost always included a de-identified subject ID, COVID-19 status, age in years and sex. Where available, HLA class I and class II types were obtained from metadata supplied by the sample provider rather than from assay-based typing.

As concerns this clone: This clone's antigen is unknown. No base quality information exists; no much larger clone differs at one position.

The collaborating institutions used their own protocols to collect whole blood in K2EDTA tubes. Collaborator samples were shipped for TCRbeta analysis as frozen whole blood, isolated PBMCs, or DNA extracted from either sample type. TCRbeta CDR3 regions were amplified from genomic DNA by means of the immunoSEQ Assay, a bias-controlled multiplex PCR. In the original analysis: Within the assay, amplification of reference gene primers was used to estimate how many nucleated cells each sample contained. To quantify the absolute abundance of each unique TCRbeta CDR3 rearrangement, sequence reads were collapsed and filtered. Productive Simpson clonality was computed per sample as the square root of Simpson's diversity index over productive rearrangements. TCRdb carries this immuneACCESS record with in-frame sequences only. Its versions omit some clonotypes, under half of them owing to an unresolved V gene in the studies checked, with the rest unexplained. The DNA was the basis for D and trimming; V, J and clone size are from that table. The table for this sample lists over 130,000 clones; over 75% of them were counted only once. 8% to 11% of the sample is in the top ten clones.

Sequences SNHLY (CDR1) and FYNNEI (CDR2) are obtained from the germline V gene. V and J are trimmed by 1 base and 4 bases, and the gene matches miss 2 bases of the junction. Including cysteine and phenylalanine, the CDR3 has 15 amino acids. Only CDR3 DNA is held: 45 bases, read in frame from base 1. The investigation overall reported the following: The amount of clinical and demographic metadata varied by source and participant and was provided uncurated.

The sequence came from a man aged 55 to 69 with active or convalescent COVID-19. The chain is assembled from TRBV2 and TRBJ2-1; 9 of the junction bases match TRBD1. The specimen sequenced was peripheral blood. The CDR3 region reads CASSEEQGAYNEQFF. Read as DNA, the sequence is TGTGCCAGCAGTGAAGAACAGGGGGCTTACAATGAGCAGTTCTTC. The entire variable domain, with the stretches around the CDR3 drawn from the reference TRBV2 and TRBJ2-1 proteins, is EPEVTQTPSHQVTQMGQEVILRCVPISNHLYFYWYRQILGQKVEFLVSFYNNEISEKSEIFDDQFSVERPDGSNFTLKIRSTKLEDSAMYFCASSEEQGAYNEQFFGPGTRLTVL.